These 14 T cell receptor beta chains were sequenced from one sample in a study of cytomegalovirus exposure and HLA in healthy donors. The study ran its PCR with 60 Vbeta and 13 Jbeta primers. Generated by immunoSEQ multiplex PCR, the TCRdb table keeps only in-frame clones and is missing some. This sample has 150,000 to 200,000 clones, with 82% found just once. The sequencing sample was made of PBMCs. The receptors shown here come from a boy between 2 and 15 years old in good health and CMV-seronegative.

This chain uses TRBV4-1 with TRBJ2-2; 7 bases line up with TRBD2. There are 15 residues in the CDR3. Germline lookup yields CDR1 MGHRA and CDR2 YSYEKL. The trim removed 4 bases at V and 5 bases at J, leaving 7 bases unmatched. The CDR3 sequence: CASSLFSGWTGELFF. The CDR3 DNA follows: TGCGCCAGCAGCCTTTTTAGCGGGTGGACCGGGGAGCTGTTTTTT.

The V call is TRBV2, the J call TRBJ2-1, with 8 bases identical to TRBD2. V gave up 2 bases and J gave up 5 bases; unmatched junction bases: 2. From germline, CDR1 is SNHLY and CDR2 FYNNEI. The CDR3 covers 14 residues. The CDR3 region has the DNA TGTGCCAGCAGTGAACGGGGGGGCAACAATGAGCAGTTCTTC. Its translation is CASSERGGNNEQFF.

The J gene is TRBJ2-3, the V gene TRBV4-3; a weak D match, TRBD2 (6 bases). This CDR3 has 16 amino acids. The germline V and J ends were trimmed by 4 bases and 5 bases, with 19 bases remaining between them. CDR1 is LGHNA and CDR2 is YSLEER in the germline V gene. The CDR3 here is CASSLSWGDDEDTQYF. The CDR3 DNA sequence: TGCGCCAGCAGCCTCTCGTGGGGGGATGATGAAGATACGCAGTATTTT.

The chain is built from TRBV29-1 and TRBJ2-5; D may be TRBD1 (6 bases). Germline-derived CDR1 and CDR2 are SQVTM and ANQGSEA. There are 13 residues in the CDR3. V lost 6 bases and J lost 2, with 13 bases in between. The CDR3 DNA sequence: TGCAGCGTCGTTCGGACAGCGCAAGAGACCCAGTACTTC. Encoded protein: CSVVRTAQETQYF.

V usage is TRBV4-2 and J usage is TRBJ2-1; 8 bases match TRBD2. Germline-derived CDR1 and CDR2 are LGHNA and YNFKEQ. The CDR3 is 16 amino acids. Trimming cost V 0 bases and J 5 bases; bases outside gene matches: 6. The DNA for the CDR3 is TGTGCCAGCAGCCAAGAAGACGGGGGGGTCAACAATGAGCAGTTCTTC. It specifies CASSQEDGGVNNEQFF.

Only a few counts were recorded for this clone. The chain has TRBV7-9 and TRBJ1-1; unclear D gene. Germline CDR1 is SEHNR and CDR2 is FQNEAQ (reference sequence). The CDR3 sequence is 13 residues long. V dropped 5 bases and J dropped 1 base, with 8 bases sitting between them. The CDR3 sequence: CASSLEANTEAFF. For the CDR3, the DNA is TGTGCCAGCAGCCTCGAGGCGAACACTGAAGCTTTCTTT.

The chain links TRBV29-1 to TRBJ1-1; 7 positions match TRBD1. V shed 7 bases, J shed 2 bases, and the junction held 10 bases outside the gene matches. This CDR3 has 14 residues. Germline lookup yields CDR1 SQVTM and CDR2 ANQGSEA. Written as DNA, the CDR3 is TGCAGCGCGCCGGGACAGACTACAAACACTGAAGCTTTCTTT. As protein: CSAPGQTTNTEAFF.

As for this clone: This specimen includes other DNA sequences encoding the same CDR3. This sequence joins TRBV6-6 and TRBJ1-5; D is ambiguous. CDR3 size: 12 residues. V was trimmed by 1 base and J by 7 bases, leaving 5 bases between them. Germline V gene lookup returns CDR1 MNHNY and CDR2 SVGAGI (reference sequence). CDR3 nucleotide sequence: TGTGCCAGCAGTTACTTAAGCCAGCCCCAGCATTTT. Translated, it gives CASSYLSQPQHF.

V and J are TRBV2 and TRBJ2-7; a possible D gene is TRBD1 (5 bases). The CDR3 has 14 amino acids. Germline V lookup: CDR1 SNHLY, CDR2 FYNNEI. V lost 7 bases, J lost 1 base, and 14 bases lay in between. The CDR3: CASNWSGQSYEQYF. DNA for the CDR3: TGTGCCAGCAATTGGTCAGGGCAGTCCTACGAGCAGTACTTC.

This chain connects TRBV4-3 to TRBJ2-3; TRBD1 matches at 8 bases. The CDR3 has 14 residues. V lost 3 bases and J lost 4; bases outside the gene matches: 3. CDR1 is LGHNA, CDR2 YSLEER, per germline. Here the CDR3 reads CASSQRQGPDTQYF. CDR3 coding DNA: TGCGCCAGCAGCCAGCGACAGGGGCCAGATACGCAGTATTTT.

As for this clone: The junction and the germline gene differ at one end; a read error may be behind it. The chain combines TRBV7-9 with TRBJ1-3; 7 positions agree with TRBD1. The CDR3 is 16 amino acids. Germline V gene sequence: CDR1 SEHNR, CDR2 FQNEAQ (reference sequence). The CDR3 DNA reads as TGTTCCAGCAGCTTTCACACAGGGGACTCTGGAAACACCATATATTTT. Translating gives CSSSFHTGDSGNTIYF.

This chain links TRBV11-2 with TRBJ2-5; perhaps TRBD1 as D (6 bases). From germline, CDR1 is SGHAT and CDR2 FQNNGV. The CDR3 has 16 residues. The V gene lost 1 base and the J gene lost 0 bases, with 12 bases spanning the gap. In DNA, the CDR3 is TGTGCCAGCAGCTTAGGTTACAGGGCCTACCAAGAGACCCAGTACTTC. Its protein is CASSLGYRAYQETQYF.

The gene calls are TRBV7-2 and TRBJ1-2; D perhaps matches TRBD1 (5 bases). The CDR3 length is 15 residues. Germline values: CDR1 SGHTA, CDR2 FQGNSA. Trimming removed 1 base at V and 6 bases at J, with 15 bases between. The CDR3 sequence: CASSLGLVQGNGYTF. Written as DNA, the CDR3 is TGTGCCAGCAGCTTAGGGCTGGTGCAGGGAAATGGCTACACCTTC.

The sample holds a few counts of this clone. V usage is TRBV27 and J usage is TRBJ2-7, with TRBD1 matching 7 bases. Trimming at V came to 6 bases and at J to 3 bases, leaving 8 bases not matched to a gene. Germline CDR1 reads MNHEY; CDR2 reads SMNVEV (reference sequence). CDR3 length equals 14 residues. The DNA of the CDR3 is TGTGCCAGCAGAAGAGCCGGGACAGACTACGAGCAGTACTTC. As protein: CASRRAGTDYEQYF.